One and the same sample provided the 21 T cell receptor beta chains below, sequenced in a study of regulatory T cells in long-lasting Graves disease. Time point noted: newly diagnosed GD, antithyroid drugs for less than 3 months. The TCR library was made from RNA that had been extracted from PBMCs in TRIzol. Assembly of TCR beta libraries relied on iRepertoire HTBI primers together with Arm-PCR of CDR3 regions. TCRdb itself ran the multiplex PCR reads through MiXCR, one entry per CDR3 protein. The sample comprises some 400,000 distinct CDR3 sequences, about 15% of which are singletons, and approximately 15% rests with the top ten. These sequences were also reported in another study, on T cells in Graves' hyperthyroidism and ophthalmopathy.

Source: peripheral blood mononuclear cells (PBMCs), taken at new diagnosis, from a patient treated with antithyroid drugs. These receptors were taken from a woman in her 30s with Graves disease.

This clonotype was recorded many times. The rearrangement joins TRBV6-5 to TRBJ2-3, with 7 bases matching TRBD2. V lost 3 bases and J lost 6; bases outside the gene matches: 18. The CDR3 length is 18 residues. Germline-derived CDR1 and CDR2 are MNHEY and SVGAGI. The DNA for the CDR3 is TGTGCCAGCAGTTATCGAAGTCTAGCGGAAAAAAACCCGGATACGCAGTATTTT. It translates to CASSYRSLAEKNPDTQYF.

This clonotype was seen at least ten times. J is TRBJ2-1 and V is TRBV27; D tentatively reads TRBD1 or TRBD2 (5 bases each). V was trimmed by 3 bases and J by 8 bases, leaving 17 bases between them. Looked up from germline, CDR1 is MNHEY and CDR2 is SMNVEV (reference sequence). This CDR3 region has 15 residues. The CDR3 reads CASSFERGSTHEQFF. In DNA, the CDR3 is TGTGCCAGCAGTTTTGAGAGGGGTTCCACACATGAGCAGTTCTTC.

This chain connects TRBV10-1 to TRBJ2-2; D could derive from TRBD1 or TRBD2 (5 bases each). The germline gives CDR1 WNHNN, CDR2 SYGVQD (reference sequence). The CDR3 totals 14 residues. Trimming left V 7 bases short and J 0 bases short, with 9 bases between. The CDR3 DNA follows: TGCGCCAGCATGAGGGGACCGAACACCGGGGAGCTGTTTTTT. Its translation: CASMRGPNTGELFF.

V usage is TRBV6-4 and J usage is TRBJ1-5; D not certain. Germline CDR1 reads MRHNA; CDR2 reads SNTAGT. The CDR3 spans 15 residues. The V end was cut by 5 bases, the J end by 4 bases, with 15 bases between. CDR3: CASSYYNQVNQPQHF. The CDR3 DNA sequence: TGTGCCAGCAGTTACTACAATCAGGTTAATCAGCCCCAGCATTTT.

The CDR3 loop is CAWSGPGLEGEAFF. The CDR3 DNA reads TGTGCCTGGAGTGGACCGGGTCTCGAGGGTGAAGCTTTCTTT. The chain carries TRBV30 and TRBJ1-1, with D uncertain. The CDR3 spans 14 residues. Germline V gene data show CDR1 as GTSNPN and CDR2 as SVGIG (reference sequence). Between the trimmed V and J ends, which lost 1 base and 7 bases, there was a span of 16 bases.

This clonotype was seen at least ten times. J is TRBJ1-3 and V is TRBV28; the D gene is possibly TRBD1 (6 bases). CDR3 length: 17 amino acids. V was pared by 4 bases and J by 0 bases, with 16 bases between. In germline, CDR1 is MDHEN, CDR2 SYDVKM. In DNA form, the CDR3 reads TGTGCCAGCAGTTCCGGACAGCACCTAGGCTCTGGAAACACCATATATTTT. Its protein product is CASSSGQHLGSGNTIYF.

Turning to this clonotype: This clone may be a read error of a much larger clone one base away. For the CDR3, the DNA is TGTGCCTGGAGCGGACTAACGGGGGTGGATGAGCAGTTCTTC. It is translated as CAWSGLTGVDEQFF. The chain carries TRBV30 and TRBJ2-1; maybe TRBD2 (6 bases). Per the germline V gene, CDR1 is GTSNPN and CDR2 is SVGIG (reference sequence). Deletions cut 3 bases from V and 8 bases from J, with 17 bases between. The CDR3 is made up of 14 amino acids.

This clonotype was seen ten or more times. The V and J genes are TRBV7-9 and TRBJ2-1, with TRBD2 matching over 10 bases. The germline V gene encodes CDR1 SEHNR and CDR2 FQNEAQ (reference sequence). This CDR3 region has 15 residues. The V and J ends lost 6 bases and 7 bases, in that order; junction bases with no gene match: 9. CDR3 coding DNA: TGTGCCAGCAGGGTCCTAGCGGGAGAGACGAATGAGCAGTTCTTC. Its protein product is CASRVLAGETNEQFF.

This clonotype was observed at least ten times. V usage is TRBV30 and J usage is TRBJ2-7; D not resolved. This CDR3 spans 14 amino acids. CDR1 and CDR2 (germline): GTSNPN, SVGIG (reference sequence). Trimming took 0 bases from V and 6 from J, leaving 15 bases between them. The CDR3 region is CAWSVEIRSREQYF. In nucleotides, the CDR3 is TGTGCCTGGAGTGTAGAGATTAGGTCCCGCGAGCAGTACTTC.

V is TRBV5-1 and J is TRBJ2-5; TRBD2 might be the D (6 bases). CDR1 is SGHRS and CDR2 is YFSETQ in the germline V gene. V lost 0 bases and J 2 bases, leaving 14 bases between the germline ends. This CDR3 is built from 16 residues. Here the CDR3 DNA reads TGCGCCAGCAGCTTGGGGTCCGGGGGTATTCAAGAGACCCAGTACTTC. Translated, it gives CASSLGSGGIQETQYF. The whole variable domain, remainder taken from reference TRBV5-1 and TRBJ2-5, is KAGVTQTPRYLIKTRGQQVTLSCSPISGHRSVSWYQQTPGQGLQFLFEYFSETQRNKGNFPGRFSGRQFSNSRSEMNVSTLELGDSALYLCASSLGSGGIQETQYFGPGTRLLVL.

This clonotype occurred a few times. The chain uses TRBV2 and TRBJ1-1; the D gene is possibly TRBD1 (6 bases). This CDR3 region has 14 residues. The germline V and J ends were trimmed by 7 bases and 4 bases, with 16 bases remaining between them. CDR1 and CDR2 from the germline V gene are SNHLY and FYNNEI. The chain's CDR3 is CASNRQAASTEAFF. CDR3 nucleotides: TGTGCCAGCAATCGACAGGCTGCGAGCACTGAAGCTTTCTTT.

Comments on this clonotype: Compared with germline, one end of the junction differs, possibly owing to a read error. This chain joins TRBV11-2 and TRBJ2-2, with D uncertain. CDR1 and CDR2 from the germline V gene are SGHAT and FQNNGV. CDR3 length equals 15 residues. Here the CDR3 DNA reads TGTGCCGGCAGCTCTCAGGCAGGCCCGGCCGGGGAGCTGTTTTTT. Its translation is CAGSSQAGPAGELFF.

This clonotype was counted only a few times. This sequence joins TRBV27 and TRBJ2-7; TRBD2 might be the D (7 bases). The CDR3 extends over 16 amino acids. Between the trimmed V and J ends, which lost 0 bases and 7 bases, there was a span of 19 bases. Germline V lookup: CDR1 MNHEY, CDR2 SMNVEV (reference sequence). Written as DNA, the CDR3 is TGTGCCAGCAGTTTATCTCCTAGGGGGGAGGGTGAAGAGCAGTACTTC. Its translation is CASSLSPRGEGEEQYF.

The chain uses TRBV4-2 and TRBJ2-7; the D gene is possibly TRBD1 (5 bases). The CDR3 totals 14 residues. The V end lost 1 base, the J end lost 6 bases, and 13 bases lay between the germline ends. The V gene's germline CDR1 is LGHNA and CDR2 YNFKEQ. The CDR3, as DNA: TGTGCCAGCAGCCAAGCGACAGACCCCCCCGAGCAGTACTTC. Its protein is CASSQATDPPEQYF.

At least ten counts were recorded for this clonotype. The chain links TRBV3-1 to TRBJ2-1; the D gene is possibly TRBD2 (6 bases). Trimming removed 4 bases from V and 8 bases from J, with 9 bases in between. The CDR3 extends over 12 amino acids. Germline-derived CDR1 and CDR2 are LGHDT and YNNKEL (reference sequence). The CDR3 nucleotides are TGTGCCAGCAGCCGACTAGTAGATGAGCAGTTCTTC. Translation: CASSRLVDEQFF.

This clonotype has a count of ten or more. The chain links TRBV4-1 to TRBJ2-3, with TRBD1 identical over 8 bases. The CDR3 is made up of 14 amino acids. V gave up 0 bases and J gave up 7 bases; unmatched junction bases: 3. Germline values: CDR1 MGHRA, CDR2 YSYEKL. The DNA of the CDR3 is TGCGCCAGCAGCCAAGACAGGGGGCATAATACGCAGTATTTT. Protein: CASSQDRGHNTQYF.

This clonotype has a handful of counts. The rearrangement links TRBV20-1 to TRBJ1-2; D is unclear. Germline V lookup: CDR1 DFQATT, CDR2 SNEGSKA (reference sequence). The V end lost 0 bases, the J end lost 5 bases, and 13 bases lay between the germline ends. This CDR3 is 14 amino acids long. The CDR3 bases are TGCAGTGCTAGAGATAGTTGGACCCGATATGGCTACACCTTC. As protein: CSARDSWTRYGYTF.

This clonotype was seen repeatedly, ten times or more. Here the CDR3 DNA reads TGTGCCAGCAGCACCCTGGCCGGGACTAGCGGGCGGGATGAGCAGTTCTTC. Protein: CASSTLAGTSGRDEQFF. This chain links TRBV5-5 with TRBJ2-1; 12 bases are shared with TRBD2. This CDR3 spans 17 amino acids. With V trimmed by 4 bases and J by 8 bases, 13 bases remained unmatched. CDR1 and CDR2 (germline): SGHKS, YYEKEE (reference sequence).

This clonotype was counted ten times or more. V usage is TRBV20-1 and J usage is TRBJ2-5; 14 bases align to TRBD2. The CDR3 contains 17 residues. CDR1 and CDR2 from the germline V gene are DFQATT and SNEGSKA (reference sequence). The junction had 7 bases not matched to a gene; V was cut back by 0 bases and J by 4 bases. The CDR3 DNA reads TGCAGTGCTAGAGATCCCGGGACTAGCGGGAGTGTAGAGACCCAGTACTTC. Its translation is CSARDPGTSGSVETQYF.

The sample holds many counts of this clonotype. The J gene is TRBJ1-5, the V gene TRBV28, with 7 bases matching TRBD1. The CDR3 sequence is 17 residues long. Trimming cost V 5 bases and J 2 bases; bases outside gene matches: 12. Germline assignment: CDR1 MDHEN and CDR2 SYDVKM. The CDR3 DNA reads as TGTGCCAGCAGTCCGAGACAGGGTGAGTGGGGCAATCAGCCCCAGCATTTT. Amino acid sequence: CASSPRQGEWGNQPQHF.

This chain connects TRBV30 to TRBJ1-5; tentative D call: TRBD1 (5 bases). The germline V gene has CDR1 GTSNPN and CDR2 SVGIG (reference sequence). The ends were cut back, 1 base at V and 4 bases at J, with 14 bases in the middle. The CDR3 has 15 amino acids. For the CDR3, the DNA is TGTGCCTGGAGTGCGAAAGGGGAGGTTAATCAGCCCCAGCATTTT. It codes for CAWSAKGEVNQPQHF. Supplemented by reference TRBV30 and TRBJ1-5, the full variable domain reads SQTIHQWPATLVQPVGSPLSLECTVEGTSNPNLYWYRQAAGRGLQLLFYSVGIGQISSEVPQNLSASRPQDRQFILSSKKLLLSDSGFYLCAWSAKGEVNQPQHFGDGTRLSIL.